These 19 T cell receptor beta chains came from one sample sequenced in a study of immune heterogeneity within non-small cell lung tumors. Each sample used roughly 0.65 ug of genomic DNA from bulk tumor tissue. Several biopsies per primary tumor, spaced far apart, were taken during surgery. Surgery that was curative in intent was performed on patients with untreated, newly diagnosed non-small cell lung cancer. TCR beta CDR3 regions came from multiplex PCR with 32 forward V and 13 reverse J primers. Each CDR3 protein gets one entry after TCRdb re-called the multiplex PCR reads with MiXCR. Of about 15,000 distinct CDR3 sequences listed, around 27% were seen once; the top ten hold about 4.3%. Sequences were obtained from lung tumor tissue. Receptor source: a middle-aged man with non-small cell lung cancer.

Many counts were recorded for this clonotype. The gene calls are TRBV20-1 and TRBJ2-7; D might be TRBD1 (6 bases). The V gene lost 0 bases and the J gene lost 5 bases, with 14 bases spanning the gap. The CDR3 sequence is 14 residues long. Germline values: CDR1 DFQATT, CDR2 SNEGSKA (reference sequence). As DNA, the CDR3 is TGCAGTGCTAGAGACCCTGGGGGCAGCGACGAGCAGTACTTC. Translation: CSARDPGGSDEQYF.

This clonotype is termed medium-sized. The genes are TRBV20-1 and TRBJ2-3; D is unresolved. Between the trimmed V and J ends, which lost 5 bases and 6 bases, there was a span of 24 bases. Germline assignment: CDR1 DFQATT and CDR2 SNEGSKA (reference sequence). The CDR3 is made up of 16 amino acids. The CDR3 sequence: CSAQTMAYQRRDTQYF. The CDR3, as DNA: TGCAGTGCTCAGACAATGGCGTATCAAAGGCGGGATACGCAGTATTTT.

The table lists this clonotype with a few counts. This chain joins TRBV15 and TRBJ2-2; a possible D gene is TRBD2 (6 bases). V was shortened by 6 bases and J by 0 bases, with 8 bases between the two germline ends. Germline lookup yields CDR1 LNHNV and CDR2 YYDKDF (reference sequence). The CDR3 is 14 residues long. This chain's CDR3 is CATRVAANTGELFF. The CDR3 region has the DNA TGTGCCACCAGGGTAGCGGCGAACACCGGGGAGCTGTTTTTT.

Worth noting for this clonotype: A single base separates this from a much larger clone, so it may be a read error. The missing conserved phenylalanine or tryptophan at the end of this CDR3 makes a read error likely. V and J are TRBV6-1 and TRBJ2-7, with a weak D call TRBD1 (6 bases). With 6 bases removed from V and 2 bases from J, the gap between germline ends came to 14 bases. The CDR3 runs to 14 residues. The germline V gene encodes CDR1 MNHNS and CDR2 SASEGT. The CDR3 DNA sequence: TGTGCCAGCAGCCAAAAACAGGGAACCTACGAGCAGTACCTC. This translates into CASSQKQGTYEQYL.

Notes on this clonotype: At one boundary the junction diverges from the germline segment, which might be a read error. The chain combines TRBV28 with TRBJ2-2, with D possibly TRBD2 on 6 matching bases. The CDR3 sequence is 13 residues long. Germline V lookup: CDR1 MDHEN, CDR2 SYDVKM. The CDR3 nucleotides read TGTGCCAGCAGTTTAACGAACACCGGGGGGCTGTTTTTT. It yields the protein CASSLTNTGGLFF.

This clonotype was seen a few times. This sequence joins TRBV27 and TRBJ2-6; D might be TRBD1 or TRBD2, each matching 5 bases. There are 15 residues in the CDR3. Germline assignment: CDR1 MNHEY and CDR2 SMNVEV (reference sequence). Deletions cut 7 bases from V and 1 base from J, with 11 bases between. In nucleotides, the CDR3 is TGTGCCAGCAAAATCAGGGAGTCTGGGGCCAACGTCCTGACTTTC. As protein: CASKIRESGANVLTF.

In regard to this clonotype: Given a much more abundant clone one base away, this may be a read error. The CDR3 region has the DNA TGTGCCAACAGGCAGGGGATGTATGGCTACACCTTC. Amino acid sequence: CANRQGMYGYTF. V gene TRBV28 combines with J gene TRBJ1-2, with D maybe TRBD1 (6 bases). The CDR3 is made up of 12 amino acids. CDR1 and CDR2 from the germline V gene are MDHEN and SYDVKM. The V end was cut by 10 bases, the J end by 5 bases, with 14 bases between.

This clonotype was seen repeatedly, ten times or more. The genes are TRBV5-6 and TRBJ1-2; TRBD1 matches at 7 bases. This CDR3 is built from 15 residues. Germline V CDR1 and CDR2: SGHDT, YYEEEE. V was clipped by 4 bases and J by 2 bases; unmatched bases: 8. In DNA, the CDR3 is TGTGCCAGCAGCGATTGGGGACAGACAAACTATGGCTACACCTTC. Translation: CASSDWGQTNYGYTF.

As concerns this clonotype: This may stem from a read error, because a much larger clone lies one nucleotide away. This sequence joins TRBV5-1 and TRBJ1-2; 9 bases align to TRBD1. The CDR3 contains 15 residues. CDR1 is SGHRS, CDR2 YFSETQ, per germline. J gave up 9 bases and V 2 bases, and 11 bases lay outside the gene matches. The CDR3 loop is CASSFFLQGADCYTF. The DNA for the CDR3 is TGCGCCAGCAGCTTTTTCCTACAGGGGGCAGATTGCTACACCTTC.

At least ten counts were recorded for this clonotype. The chain carries TRBV6-1 and TRBJ2-7; D is undetermined. The CDR3 is made up of 13 amino acids. Looked up from germline, CDR1 is MNHNS and CDR2 is SASEGT. The ends were cut back, 5 bases at V and 2 bases at J, with 10 bases in the middle. The CDR3 DNA reads as TGTGCCAGCAGTCCGCCGGTTACCTACGAGCAGTACTTC. Translated: CASSPPVTYEQYF.

The chain has TRBV29-1 and TRBJ1-1, with D unresolved. Per the germline V gene, CDR1 is SQVTM and CDR2 is ANQGSEA. V dropped 4 bases and J dropped 1 base, with 4 bases sitting between them. The CDR3 covers 11 residues. The CDR3 loop reads CSVAPNTEAFF. For the CDR3, the DNA is TGCAGCGTTGCTCCGAACACTGAAGCTTTCTTT.

This clonotype was seen more than once but under ten times. The chain employs TRBV6-1 and TRBJ2-3; 13 positions agree with TRBD2. CDR3 length: 15 amino acids. Germline lookup yields CDR1 MNHNS and CDR2 SASEGT. V was pared by 6 bases and J by 2 bases, with 2 bases of the junction left unmatched. The CDR3, as DNA: TGTGCCAGCAGCGGGACTAGCGGGACCACAGATACGCAGTATTTT. It is translated as CASSGTSGTTDTQYF.

In its sample, this clonotype ranks as medium-sized. The chain couples TRBV14 to TRBJ1-6; D not certain. Trimming took off 8 bases at V and 6 bases at J, with 14 bases between the two ends. This CDR3 region has 14 residues. CDR1 and CDR2 (germline): SGHDN, FVKESK. The CDR3 nucleotides read TGTGCCAGCGCACAATCGACGGGTAATTCACCCCTCCACTTT. Protein sequence: CASAQSTGNSPLHF.

Notes on this clonotype: A much bigger clone sits one base away, suggesting this may be a read error. Because the CDR3 is missing its conserved closing phenylalanine or tryptophan, this is likely a read error. The V gene is TRBV24-1, the J gene TRBJ1-2; 8 nucleotides agree with TRBD1. The V segment lost 9 bases and the J segment 1 base; nucleotides outside the gene matches: 6. CDR3 length: 14 amino acids. Germline CDR1 KGHDR, CDR2 SFDVKD. CDR3 bases: TGTGCCACCTCCCCAGGGGGCTTTAACTATGGCTACACCCTC. Protein product: CATSPGGFNYGYTL.

There are a few counts of this clonotype. The junction and the germline gene differ at one end; a read error may be behind it. This rearrangement joins TRBV12-3 or TRBV12-4 to TRBJ1-3; TRBD1 agrees at 7 bases. The CDR3 sequence is 18 residues long. CDR3 nucleotides: TGTGCCAGCAGTAAACCGGGACAGAATAGAGTCTCTGGAGACACCATATATTTT. It specifies CASSKPGQNRVSGDTIYF.

This clonotype was seen more than once but under ten times. CDR3 in DNA: TGTGCCAGTAGTCATAGCGGGAGGGCAGATAAAAACACCGGGGAGCTGTTTTTT. It specifies CASSHSGRADKNTGELFF. The V call is TRBV19, the J call TRBJ2-2; 11 positions match TRBD2. Trimming took 5 bases from V and 2 from J; bases not matched to a gene: 10. Germline assignment: CDR1 LNHDA and CDR2 SQIVND (reference sequence). The CDR3 spans 18 residues.

CDR3 nucleotides: TGTGCCAGTAGTCTTCAACTGGGAGATACGCAGTATTTT. Translating gives CASSLQLGDTQYF. The chain links TRBV19 to TRBJ2-3; D unclear. With 5 bases removed from V and 5 bases from J, the gap between germline ends came to 11 bases. The CDR3 runs to 13 residues. CDR1 is LNHDA and CDR2 is SQIVND in the germline V gene (reference sequence). Full variable domain (rest looked up from reference TRBV19 and TRBJ2-3): DGGITQSPKYLFRKEGQNVTLSCEQNLNHDAMYWYRQDPGQGLRLIYYSQIVNDFQKGDIAEGYSVSREKKESFPLTVTSAQKNPTAFYLCASSLQLGDTQYFGPGTRLTVL.

This clonotype was counted at least ten times. The chain links TRBV30 to TRBJ2-7; no clear D. The germline V gene has CDR1 GTSNPN and CDR2 SVGIG (reference sequence). The germline V and J ends were trimmed by 2 bases and 6 bases, with 17 bases remaining between them. The CDR3 length is 14 residues. CDR3 nucleotide sequence: TGTGCCTGGAGTCCCGGATCGCTTGTCGCCGAGCAGTACTTC. Translated, it gives CAWSPGSLVAEQYF.

This clonotype came up a few times. The CDR3: CATCRPGDYTQYF. The CDR3 region has the DNA TGTGCCACATGCCGACCCGGCGACTATACGCAGTATTTT. The rearrangement links TRBV6-1 to TRBJ2-3; D not certain. Trimming removed 10 bases at V and 7 bases at J, with 18 bases between. Germline V gene lookup returns CDR1 MNHNS and CDR2 SASEGT. The CDR3 is 13 residues long.